The rows below give T cell receptor beta chains drawn from one sample of a study. TCRdb fed the 5' RACE reads into MiXCR, producing one record per CDR3 protein. This table holds nearly 55,000 distinct CDR3 sequences, more than 15% found once. Sequenced material: naive CD4+ T cells sorted from blood. The receptors shown here come from a female donor with breast cancer. CDR3s include the opening cysteine and the closing phenylalanine or tryptophan. D genes are given only for firm matches. Size is stated for part of the rows, as once, few or many counts, or as a class when the clone is expanded.

clone_size,d_call,v_call,j_call,cdr3_nt,cdr3_aa
many,TRBD1,TRBV6-5,TRBJ1-6,TGTGCCAGCAGTTACTCGAAGGGACAGGTGAATTCACCCCTCCACTTT,CASSYSKGQVNSPLHF
NA,NA,TRBV27,TRBJ2-7,TGTGCCAGCAGCCTCCGGGAGCTCTCCTACGAGCAGTACTTC,CASSLRELSYEQYF
NA,NA,TRBV28,TRBJ2-3,TGTGCCAGCAGTTCGCAAACCCTAACAGATACGCAGTATTTT,CASSSQTLTDTQYF
NA,TRBD2,TRBV20-1,TRBJ2-1,TGCAGTGCTAGACCGGGTTTGACTAGCTGGAGCAGGGAGCAGTTCTTC,CSARPGLTSWSREQFF
NA,TRBD1,TRBV28,TRBJ1-2,TGTGCCAGCAGTCCATTTCGGACAGGGGGTGGCTATGGCTACACCTTC,CASSPFRTGGGYGYTF
many,NA,TRBV12-3/TRBV12-4,TRBJ1-5,TGTGCCAGCAGTTTAGCGCCAAGGCCCCAGCATTTT,CASSLAPRPQHF
many,NA,TRBV20-1,TRBJ1-6,TGCAGTGCTGCACAACGGGGGTGGAATTCACCCCTCCACTTT,CSAAQRGWNSPLHF
many,TRBD1,TRBV6-1,TRBJ2-3,TGTGTCGGGCAGGGGGCAAACACAGATACGCAGTATTTT,CVGQGANTDTQYF
NA,NA,TRBV6-6,TRBJ1-3,TGTGCCAGCAGCGACCAGGGCTTTGGAAACACCATATATTTT,CASSDQGFGNTIYF
few,NA,TRBV5-1,TRBJ1-1,TGCGCCAGCAGCTTGGATGAGGGAATCACTGAAGCTTTCTTT,CASSLDEGITEAFF
many,TRBD1,TRBV20-1,TRBJ1-2,TGCAGTGCTCAAACAGGGGCGGATGGAGGCTACACCTTC,CSAQTGADGGYTF
few,TRBD2,TRBV12-3/TRBV12-4,TRBJ2-7,TGTGCCATCAATAAATGGGCTAGCGGGAGCTACGAGCAGTACTTC,CAINKWASGSYEQYF
many,NA,TRBV7-8,TRBJ2-7,TGTGCCAGCAGCTTACAAGGGCGCGCATACGAGCAGTACTTC,CASSLQGRAYEQYF
NA,NA,TRBV5-1,TRBJ2-1,TGCGCCAGCAGTCCGACGACGGTTACCTACAATGAGCAGTTCTTC,CASSPTTVTYNEQFF
few,NA,TRBV6-1,TRBJ1-1,TGTGCCAGCAGACCCAACCATGGCGCTGAAGCTTTCTTT,CASRPNHGAEAFF
NA,NA,TRBV14,TRBJ2-3,TGTGCCAGCAGCCAACTTGTTGCGGGGATGCGATTGGCAGATACGCAGTATTTT,CASSQLVAGMRLADTQYF
many,TRBD1,TRBV29-1,TRBJ2-5,TGCAGCGTTCACGACAGGGTAGGGGAGACCCAGTACTTC,CSVHDRVGETQYF
many,NA,TRBV24-1,TRBJ2-1,TGTGCCACCAGTAGTTCGGCTTACAATGAGCAGTTCTTC,CATSSSAYNEQFF